These 17 T cell receptor beta chains came from one sample sequenced in a study of Graves' ophthalmopathy and Graves' hyperthyroidism. RNA transcripts were the source from which TCR beta CDR3 regions were amplified. HTBI primers were employed in first-round RT-PCR, then a second-round multiplex PCR followed. TCRdb used MiXCR to reprocess the multiplex PCR reads, holding one entry per CDR3 protein. The sample holds 300,000 to 500,000 distinct CDR3 sequences, 15% to 17% seen once. The sequencing input was peripheral blood. The receptor set was obtained from a woman aged 18-35 years with stable Graves' hyperthyroidism.

The chain uses TRBV15 and TRBJ1-1, with a possible D match to TRBD1 (5 bases). CDR1 is LNHNV and CDR2 is YYDKDF in the germline V gene (reference sequence). There are 13 residues in the CDR3. V was pared by 1 base and J by 8 bases, with 11 bases between. CDR3 sequence (DNA): TGTGCCACCAGCAGAGGCGACAGTCAGGAAGCTTTCTTT. Translation gives CATSRGDSQEAFF.

This clonotype was seen repeatedly, ten times or more. The chain combines TRBV5-1 with TRBJ1-6; TRBD1 matches at 9 bases. V gave up 4 bases and J gave up 7 bases; unmatched junction bases: 6. CDR1 is SGHRS and CDR2 is YFSETQ in the germline V gene. The CDR3 covers 15 residues. In DNA form, the CDR3 reads TGCGCCAGCAGCCTCCCGGGACAGGGAAATTCACCCCTCCACTTT. Residues: CASSLPGQGNSPLHF.

The rearrangement links TRBV29-1 to TRBJ2-7, with 12 bases identical to TRBD1. This CDR3 region has 15 residues. V shed 0 bases and J 4 bases; nucleotides not matched to a gene: 4. CDR1 and CDR2 (germline): SQVTM, ANQGSEA. The CDR3 here is CSVEDRDRGPYEQYF. Here the CDR3 DNA reads TGCAGCGTTGAAGATCGGGACAGGGGGCCTTACGAGCAGTACTTC.

This clonotype was seen more than once but under ten times. The J gene is TRBJ1-5, the V gene TRBV19, with 8 bases identical to TRBD1. The J segment lost 5 bases and the V segment lost 3 bases, leaving 6 bases of the junction unmatched. This CDR3 region has 15 residues. From germline, CDR1 is LNHDA and CDR2 SQIVND (reference sequence). CDR3 in DNA: TGTGCCAGTAGTATTTTTTCAGGGGGCCATCAGCCCCAGCATTTT. This encodes CASSIFSGGHQPQHF. Drawing the rest from reference TRBV19 and TRBJ1-5, the complete variable domain is DGGITQSPKYLFRKEGQNVTLSCEQNLNHDAMYWYRQDPGQGLRLIYYSQIVNDFQKGDIAEGYSVSREKKESFPLTVTSAQKNPTAFYLCASSIFSGGHQPQHFGDGTRLSIL.

This clonotype was counted ten times or more. The CDR3 coding sequence is TGCAGTGCTAGGAGAGGACTAGCGGGGAATCAAGAGACCCAGTACTTC. Amino acid sequence: CSARRGLAGNQETQYF. The V call is TRBV20-1, the J call TRBJ2-5; TRBD2 agrees at 12 bases. V trimming: 3 bases; J trimming: 2 bases; junction bases outside the gene matches: 7. CDR1 and CDR2 (germline): DFQATT, SNEGSKA (reference sequence). The CDR3 covers 16 residues.

This clonotype was seen many times. This chain joins TRBV6-1 and TRBJ2-2; 12 nucleotides match TRBD2. This CDR3 contains 16 residues. The V and J ends lost 6 bases and 7 bases, in that order; junction bases with no gene match: 9. Germline-derived CDR1 and CDR2 are MNHNS and SASEGT. CDR3 loop: CASSRTSGDEGGELFF. CDR3 coding DNA: TGTGCCAGCAGCCGGACTAGCGGGGATGAAGGCGGGGAGCTGTTTTTT.

This clonotype was recorded many times. The chain recombines TRBV6-5 with TRBJ1-5; D remains unclear. CDR3 length: 14 amino acids. Per germline, CDR1 MNHEY and CDR2 SVGAGI. The V and J ends lost 1 base and 5 bases respectively, with 9 bases between them. The CDR3 protein is CASSYYGPDQPQHF. The CDR3 nucleotides are TGTGCCAGCAGTTACTATGGCCCTGATCAGCCCCAGCATTTT.

The gene calls are TRBV28 and TRBJ2-5, with TRBD2 matching over 14 bases. The length of the CDR3 is 16 residues. V shed 3 bases, J shed 4 bases, and the junction held 4 bases outside the gene matches. CDR1 MDHEN and CDR2 SYDVKM come from the germline V gene. CDR3 sequence reads: CASSFRLAGGPETQYF. In DNA form, the CDR3 reads TGTGCCAGCAGTTTTCGACTAGCGGGAGGGCCAGAGACCCAGTACTTC.

V gene TRBV7-8 combines with J gene TRBJ1-2; D call uncertain. Trimming pared 0 bases from V and 5 bases from J, leaving 13 bases between. From germline, CDR1 is SGHVS and CDR2 FQNEAQ. The CDR3 runs 15 residues. CDR3 bases: TGTGCCAGCAGCTTAGCCGGCGGATCCCCTTATGGCTACACCTTC. Translating gives CASSLAGGSPYGYTF.

Note on this clonotype: Being one base from a much bigger clone, this may be a read error. The rearrangement joins TRBV12-3 or TRBV12-4 to TRBJ2-2, with 8 nucleotides matching TRBD2. The CDR3 sequence is 18 residues long. CDR3 amino acids: CASSLSSRGVSNTGKLFF. CDR3 in DNA: TGTGCCAGCAGTTTATCATCGCGGGGGGTATCGAACACCGGGAAGCTGTTTTTT.

The sample holds a few counts of this clonotype. The chain joins TRBV7-6 to TRBJ2-5, with D unclear. There are 11 residues in the CDR3. Trimming stripped 6 bases from V and 7 bases from J, with 9 bases between. Germline-derived CDR1 and CDR2 are SGHVS and FNYEAQ. The CDR3 DNA follows: TGTGCCAGCAGTTCAAAGTGGACCCAGTACTTC. Protein sequence: CASSSKWTQYF. The complete variable domain, with remaining parts taken from reference TRBV7-6 and TRBJ2-5, reads GAGVSQSPRYKVTKRGQDVALRCDPISGHVSLYWYRQALGQGPEFLTYFNYEAQQDKSGLPNDRFSAERPEGSISTLTIQRTEQRDSAMYRCASSSKWTQYFGPGTRLLVL.

As regards this clonotype: A read error may explain this, as a much larger clone is one base away. CDR3 DNA sequence: TGTGTCAGTATCGGAGGGCACCGAGCCAGGAAAGCTTTCTTT. Protein sequence: CVSIGGHRARKAFF. The rearrangement uses TRBV19 and TRBJ1-1, with D unclear. The length of the CDR3 is 14 residues. CDR1 and CDR2 from the germline V gene are LNHDA and SQIVND (reference sequence).

This clonotype has ten or more counts. The genes are TRBV29-1 and TRBJ2-7; D is possibly TRBD1 (6 bases). Germline V gene sequence: CDR1 SQVTM, CDR2 ANQGSEA. The germline V and J ends were trimmed by 3 bases and 1 base, with 10 bases remaining between them. The CDR3 loop spans 13 amino acids. The CDR3 protein is CSVEPQGSYEQYF. In DNA, the CDR3 is TGCAGCGTTGAGCCACAGGGTTCCTACGAGCAGTACTTC.

This clonotype is categorized as medium-sized (0.01 to 0.1%). This chain links TRBV11-2 with TRBJ1-6; no clear D. The CDR3 runs to 13 residues. The germline V gene encodes CDR1 SGHAT and CDR2 FQNNGV. V lost 5 bases and J lost 5, with 7 bases in between. CDR3 nucleotides: TGTGCCAGCAGCGAGGGCCATAATTCACCCCTCCACTTT. This translates into CASSEGHNSPLHF.

This clonotype was observed at least ten times. V usage is TRBV6-2 or TRBV6-3 and J usage is TRBJ2-7; 9 bases agree with TRBD2. V trimming: 8 bases; J trimming: 1 base; junction bases outside the gene matches: 18. This CDR3 has 18 amino acids. CDR1 is MNHEY and CDR2 is SVGEGT in the germline V gene. The CDR3 sequence is CASVPTPSSGTWSYEQYF. The CDR3 DNA sequence: TGTGCCAGCGTCCCTACCCCGTCTAGCGGGACTTGGTCCTACGAGCAGTACTTC.

In this sample, this clonotype turned up many times. The CDR3 bases are TGTGCCACCAGTGTTCGGGGACAGGAATCCTACGAGCAGTACTTC. Its protein is CATSVRGQESYEQYF. This sequence joins TRBV24-1 and TRBJ2-7; 8 bases agree with TRBD1. The CDR3 totals 15 residues. Germline CDR1 reads KGHDR; CDR2 reads SFDVKD. V dropped 5 bases and J dropped 1; count of bases not matched to a gene: 6.

The genes are TRBV29-1 and TRBJ2-4; D unclear. The CDR3 sequence is 13 residues long. The V end was cut by 7 bases, the J end by 1 base, with 11 bases between. CDR1 is SQVTM, CDR2 ANQGSEA, per germline. CDR3 sequence: CSGRVVAKNIQYF. CDR3 in DNA: TGCAGCGGCCGCGTTGTTGCCAAAAACATTCAGTACTTC.